This T cell receptor (beta chain) was documented in a study of blood T cell repertoires in COVID-19 (dated by TCRdb to 2018 to 2021). Study-wide context: Samples from collaborators originated in the United States, Italy and Spain and spanned both the acute and convalescent phases of COVID-19. The dataset comprised deeply sampled blood TCRbeta repertoires from subjects exposed to, actively infected with, or recovered from COVID-19. The material from the prospective study consisted of cDNA or gDNA derived from T cells, B-cell-depleted T cells, or PBMCs. The samples were drawn from two sources: the first 160 participants of the ongoing ImmuneRACE study, and 1,000 to 1,500 subjects contributed by 6 global collaborators. A freely available public database, intended as a resource for researchers studying the immune response to SARS-CoV-2, is where the repertoires were released. Nearly every sample came with metadata listing a de-identified subject ID, COVID-19 status, age in years and sex. Where available, HLA class I and class II types were obtained from metadata supplied by the sample provider rather than from assay-based typing. Study-wide conclusions, independent of this receptor: How much clinical and demographic metadata was included differed by source and by participant, and the metadata was provided uncurated.

V trim: 4 bases; J trim: 3 bases; unmatched bases: 5. Reading from cysteine to phenylalanine, the CDR3 counts 13 amino acids. Of all the DNA, just the CDR3 is kept, 39 bases in frame from base 1. Sequences SQVTM (CDR1) and ANQGSEA (CDR2) are obtained from the germline V gene. To note about this clone: Its antigen remains unidentified. No much larger clone exists at a distance of one base, and base qualities are not known.

TCRbeta CDR3 regions were amplified from genomic DNA by means of the immunoSEQ Assay, a bias-controlled multiplex PCR. For the original study's pipeline: The number of nucleated cells in each sample was estimated by amplification of reference gene primers within the assay. To quantify the absolute abundance of each unique TCRbeta CDR3 rearrangement, sequence reads were collapsed and filtered. For each sample, productive Simpson clonality was calculated as the square root of Simpson's diversity index over productive rearrangements. TCRdb re-hosts the immuneACCESS table, in-frame sequences only. Its copies lack some clones; in the studies checked, an unresolved V gene accounts for under half of them, and the cause for the rest is not known. That table furnishes V, J and clone size, whereas the DNA furnished D and trimming. Present in this sample are over 120,000 clones, 75% to 90% of which were seen just once. Approximately 4.3% of the sample rests with the top ten.

Participants in the prospective study were enrolled through a virtual design, were aged roughly 18 to 100 years, and lived in under 25 United States geographic areas. To assign participants to cohorts, the prospective study relied on clinical history that participants themselves reported in a screening survey and a study questionnaire. ImmuneRACE Cohort 3 recovered participants were defined by two consecutive negative NP/OP PCR tests, healthcare professional clearance, or symptom resolution. In the prospective study, mobile phlebotomists collected whole blood, serum and a nasopharyngeal or oropharyngeal swab from each participant. Prospective study participants could optionally give additional blood draws and questionnaires over an approximately 2-month period. Before DNA extraction, blood samples from the prospective study were shipped at room temperature or frozen.

This receptor was identified in a man in his fifties who had recovered from COVID-19. The chain employs TRBV29-1 and TRBJ1-1; TRBD1 aligns with 7 central bases. Sequencing was performed on PBMCs or T cells enriched from blood (not recorded which). The base sequence is TGCAGCGTTGGAACAGGGGCGGACACTGAAGCTTTCTTT. The resulting protein is CSVGTGADTEAFF.